Below, 18 T cell receptor beta chains from the same sample are listed, as sequenced in a study of spatial heterogeneity in lung cancer. TCRdb fed the 5' RACE reads into MiXCR, producing one record per CDR3 protein. The sample records 28,000 or so distinct CDR3 sequences, 9.5% to 15% being singletons. Time point noted: sample taken at primary tumor resection. Whole RNA from tumor, nontumor lung or frozen PBMC was sequenced unsorted. The sample was PBMCs, taken at surgery. These receptors originate from a female donor with early-stage non-small cell lung cancer.

This clonotype was detected many times. This chain links TRBV28 with TRBJ1-1, with 12 nucleotides matching TRBD1. This CDR3 region has 18 residues. With 2 bases clipped from V and 5 bases from J, the junction kept 12 bases outside the gene matches. Germline V gene sequence: CDR1 MDHEN, CDR2 SYDVKM. Here the CDR3 reads CASSLRGDRGPLGTEAFF. In DNA form, the CDR3 reads TGTGCCAGCAGTTTAAGGGGGGACAGGGGGCCTCTTGGGACTGAAGCTTTCTTT.

This clonotype was seen repeatedly, ten times or more. V and J are TRBV7-3 and TRBJ1-2; 7 positions agree with TRBD1. Germline loops: CDR1 SGHTA, CDR2 FQGTGA. J gave up 4 bases and V 2 bases, and 1 base lay outside the gene matches. The CDR3 is 13 amino acids. The DNA for the CDR3 is TGTGCCAGCAGCTTACACAGGGGCTATGGCTACACCTTC. It is translated as CASSLHRGYGYTF.

This clonotype was counted ten times or more. The rearrangement links TRBV9 to TRBJ2-3, with 10 bases that match TRBD2. The length of the CDR3 is 19 residues. In germline, CDR1 is SGDLS, CDR2 YYNGEE. J gave up 5 bases and V 6 bases, and 21 bases lay outside the gene matches. As DNA, the CDR3 is TGTGCCAGCACCCCGAGGGGTCGCCGGGCTAGCGGGAGAGTAGATACGCAGTATTTT. This sequence encodes CASTPRGRRASGRVDTQYF.

This clonotype was seen only a few times. The V call is TRBV20-1, the J call TRBJ2-1; 8 bases fit TRBD2. Germline V gene sequence: CDR1 DFQATT, CDR2 SNEGSKA (reference sequence). The J segment lost 6 bases and the V segment lost 3 bases, leaving 4 bases of the junction unmatched. This CDR3 is built from 13 residues. CDR3 amino acids: CSASGLAGNEQFF. CDR3 coding DNA: TGCAGTGCTAGTGGTCTAGCGGGCAATGAGCAGTTCTTC.

This clonotype was seen a handful of times. The V and J genes are TRBV20-1 and TRBJ2-1; 10 bases match TRBD2. CDR3 size: 12 residues. V trimming: 5 bases; J trimming: 9 bases; junction bases outside the gene matches: 4. The germline V gene has CDR1 DFQATT and CDR2 SNEGSKA (reference sequence). CDR3 protein: CSALAGEVEQFF. CDR3 nucleotides: TGCAGTGCTCTAGCGGGAGAGGTTGAGCAGTTCTTC.

The chain joins TRBV27 to TRBJ2-7, with 11 bases matching TRBD2. Per the germline V gene, CDR1 is MNHEY and CDR2 is SMNVEV (reference sequence). The CDR3 spans 17 residues. The ends lost 2 bases at V and 3 bases at J; junction bases unmatched: 9. The CDR3 loop reads CASSLSAASGGHYEQYV. CDR3 in DNA: TGTGCCAGCAGTTTAAGTGCAGCTAGCGGGGGGCACTACGAGCAGTACGTC.

This clonotype was seen many times. CDR3: CASSYNQGAGIQYF. CDR3 nucleotides: TGTGCCAGCAGCTATAACCAGGGTGCGGGCATTCAGTACTTC. The chain employs TRBV7-2 and TRBJ2-4, with D perhaps given as TRBD1 or TRBD2 (5 bases each). V lost 4 bases, J lost 9 bases, and 16 bases lay in between. Germline CDR1 SGHTA, CDR2 FQGNSA. The CDR3 is 14 residues long.

A few counts support this clonotype. The genes are TRBV7-9 and TRBJ2-7; no reliable D call. Deletions cut 2 bases from V and 3 bases from J, with 14 bases between. Per the germline V gene, CDR1 is SEHNR and CDR2 is FQNEAQ (reference sequence). This CDR3 spans 15 amino acids. The CDR3 DNA sequence: TGTGCCAGCAGCTTATGGCCGCCGGCCTTCTACGAGCAGTACGTC. Translated: CASSLWPPAFYEQYV.

This clonotype was seen at least ten times. This chain joins TRBV4-3 and TRBJ1-3; D not resolved. This CDR3 is built from 16 residues. Trimming cost V 0 bases and J 2 bases, with 11 bases left between them. Germline V gene sequence: CDR1 LGHNA, CDR2 YSLEER. The CDR3 bases are TGCGCCAGCAGCCAAGATATCACGGATACTGGAAACACCATATATTTT. Translating it yields CASSQDITDTGNTIYF.

This clonotype showed up many times. In DNA form, the CDR3 reads TGCAGCGTTGATAGCTTGGGGCAGGGACAAGAACTGTTTTTT. Residues: CSVDSLGQGQELFF. J is TRBJ1-4 and V is TRBV29-1, with a possible D match to TRBD1 (6 bases). Trimming took 3 bases from V and 12 from J, leaving 20 bases between them. The CDR3 has 14 residues. Germline assignment: CDR1 SQVTM and CDR2 ANQGSEA.

In this sample, this clonotype turned up a few times. The rearrangement links TRBV6-5 to TRBJ2-3; 8 bases align to TRBD2. Germline V lookup: CDR1 MNHEY, CDR2 SVGAGI. This CDR3 comprises 16 residues. V lost 0 bases, J lost 4 bases, and 6 bases stayed unmatched. The DNA of the CDR3 is TGTGCCAGCAGTTACTCTACGGGAGGGCCCCCAGATACGCAGTATTTT. Encoded protein: CASSYSTGGPPDTQYF.

This clonotype came up many times. This sequence joins TRBV11-2 and TRBJ1-5, with D unclear. From germline, CDR1 is SGHAT and CDR2 FQNNGV. Trimming pared 1 base from V and 1 base from J, leaving 5 bases between. The CDR3 spans 14 residues. The chain's CDR3 is CASSLGTSNQPQHF. In DNA, the CDR3 is TGTGCCAGCAGCTTAGGGACGAGCAATCAGCCCCAGCATTTT.

In this sample, this clonotype turned up a few times. The V gene is TRBV14, the J gene TRBJ2-2; perhaps TRBD2 as D (6 bases). This CDR3 comprises 16 residues. Germline-derived CDR1 and CDR2 are SGHDN and FVKESK. Between the trimmed V and J ends, which lost 1 base and 3 bases, there was a span of 12 bases. The CDR3, as DNA: TGTGCCAGCAGCCAAGTTGGAGGGGTATACACCGGGGAGCTGTTTTTT. This codes for CASSQVGGVYTGELFF.

There are many counts of this clonotype. The rearrangement uses TRBV7-9 and TRBJ2-2; D is unresolved. The CDR3 consists of 14 residues. Germline V CDR1 and CDR2: SEHNR, FQNEAQ (reference sequence). Trimming removed 5 bases at V and 2 bases at J, with 9 bases between. In nucleotides, the CDR3 is TGTGCCAGCAGCCAAAGTGACAACACCGGGGAGCTGTTTTTT. It codes for CASSQSDNTGELFF.

The table lists this clonotype with a few counts. The J gene is TRBJ1-1, the V gene TRBV20-1; maybe TRBD1 (6 bases). This CDR3 region has 14 residues. Looked up from germline, CDR1 is DFQATT and CDR2 is SNEGSKA (reference sequence). With 1 base removed from V and 1 base from J, the gap between germline ends came to 10 bases. The CDR3 sequence: CSARGRGTNTEAFF. The CDR3 DNA reads as TGCAGTGCTAGAGGCAGGGGAACGAACACTGAAGCTTTCTTT.

This clonotype was recorded many times. The rearrangement links TRBV29-1 to TRBJ2-7; 7 nucleotides align to TRBD1. The J segment lost 4 bases and the V segment lost 4 bases, leaving 10 bases of the junction unmatched. Germline CDR1 and CDR2: SQVTM and ANQGSEA. The CDR3 is made up of 14 amino acids. CDR3 coding DNA: TGCAGCGTTGCCCCTTCACAGGGGACGTACGAGCAGTACTTC. This translates into CSVAPSQGTYEQYF.

This chain uses TRBV11-3 with TRBJ2-1; D is unresolved. This CDR3 region has 15 residues. Trimming removed 1 base from V and 4 bases from J, with 11 bases in between. Per the germline V gene, CDR1 is SGHNT and CDR2 is YENEEA. CDR3 protein: CASSLASSNYNEQFF. CDR3 in DNA: TGTGCCAGCAGCTTAGCTTCCTCGAATTACAATGAGCAGTTCTTC. The full variable domain, with the rest looked up from reference TRBV11-3 and TRBJ2-1, is EAGVVQSPRYKIIEKKQPVAFWCNPISGHNTLYWYLQNLGQGPELLIRYENEEAVDDSQLPKDRFSAERLKGVDSTLKIQPAELGDSAVYLCASSLASSNYNEQFFGPGTRLTVL.

This clonotype was seen repeatedly, ten times or more. The rearrangement joins TRBV3-1 to TRBJ1-2; possible D gene TRBD1, 5 bases. The CDR3 runs 15 residues. CDR1 is LGHDT, CDR2 YNNKEL, per germline (reference sequence). V was pared by 0 bases and J by 4 bases, with 12 bases between. CDR3: CASSQEGRGTYGYTF. CDR3 nucleotides: TGTGCCAGCAGCCAAGAAGGGCGAGGGACCTATGGCTACACCTTC.